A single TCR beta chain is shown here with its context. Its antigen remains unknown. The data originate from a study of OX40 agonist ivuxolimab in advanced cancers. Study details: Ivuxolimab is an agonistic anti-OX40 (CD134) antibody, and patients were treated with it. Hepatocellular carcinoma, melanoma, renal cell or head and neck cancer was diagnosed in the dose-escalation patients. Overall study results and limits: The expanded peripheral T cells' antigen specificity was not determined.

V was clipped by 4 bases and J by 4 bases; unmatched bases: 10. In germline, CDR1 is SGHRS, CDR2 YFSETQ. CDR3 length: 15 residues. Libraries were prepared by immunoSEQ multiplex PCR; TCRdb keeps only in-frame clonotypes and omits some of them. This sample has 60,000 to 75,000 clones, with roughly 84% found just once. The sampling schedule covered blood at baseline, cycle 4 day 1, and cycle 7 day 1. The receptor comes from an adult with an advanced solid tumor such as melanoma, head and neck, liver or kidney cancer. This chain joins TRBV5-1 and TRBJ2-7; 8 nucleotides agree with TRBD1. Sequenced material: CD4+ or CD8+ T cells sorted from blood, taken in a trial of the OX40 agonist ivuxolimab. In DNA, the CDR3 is TGCGCCAGCAGCGGCCGGGACAGGAAGGTTTACGAGCAGTACTTC. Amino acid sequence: CASSGRDRKVYEQYF. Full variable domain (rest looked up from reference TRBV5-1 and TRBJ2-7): KAGVTQTPRYLIKTRGQQVTLSCSPISGHRSVSWYQQTPGQGLQFLFEYFSETQRNKGNFPGRFSGRQFSNSRSEMNVSTLELGDSALYLCASSGRDRKVYEQYFGPGTRLTVT.